This T cell receptor beta chain came from a study of shared clonotypes between healthy human individuals. Assay used: immunoSEQ multiplex PCR; TCRdb lists only in-frame clones, some missing. The table includes approximately 1.9 million clones, 93% detected once. The CDR3 runs 17 residues. Looked up from germline, CDR1 is MGHRA and CDR2 is YSYEKL. J was trimmed by 4 bases and V by 4 bases; bases with no gene match: 6. CD8 cells classed as naive were CD45RO-negative and positively selected for CCR7, excluding terminally differentiated effector memory CD45RA+ cells. The TCR comes from a man aged 18-30 years in good health. Some clones in this sample may be carry-over from other donors' samples. Sequenced: naive CD8+ T cells from PBMCs. The chain recombines TRBV4-1 with TRBJ2-2; 13 bases match TRBD2. This CDR3 reads CASSPRLAGGGTGELFF. The CDR3 region has the DNA TGCGCCAGCAGCCCGAGACTAGCGGGAGGAGGCACCGGGGAGCTGTTTTTT.